The rows below give T cell receptor beta chains drawn from one sample of a study of blood T cell repertoires in COVID-19. Clones were read by immunoSEQ multiplex PCR, and TCRdb kept only the in-frame ones, dropping some. The profile shows fewer than 250,000 clones, roughly 84% of them singletons. The sample was PBMCs or T cells enriched from blood (not recorded which). Every receptor here comes from a woman aged 40-49 years who had recovered from COVID-19. CDR3s include the opening cysteine and the closing phenylalanine or tryptophan. The order of the fields is V gene, D gene, J gene, clone size, CDR3 DNA, CDR3 protein. The D gene is left open where the match is weak. A row's size may be missing; if present it is once, few, many or a size class.

v_call: TRBV11-2; d_call: -; j_call: TRBJ1-1; clone_size: few; cdr3_nt: TGTGCCAGCAGCTTATATTCCGAAGCTTTCTTT; cdr3_aa: CASSLYSEAFF
v_call: TRBV7-2; d_call: -; j_call: TRBJ2-7; clone_size: -; cdr3_nt: TGTGCCAGCAGCTTAGTAGGACAAGCCTACGAGCAGTACTTC; cdr3_aa: CASSLVGQAYEQYF
v_call: TRBV7-9; d_call: -; j_call: TRBJ2-3; clone_size: -; cdr3_nt: TGTGCCAGCAGCTTCGGGAGCTTCAGCACAGATACGCAGTATTTT; cdr3_aa: CASSFGSFSTDTQYF
v_call: TRBV6-6; d_call: -; j_call: TRBJ2-2; clone_size: few; cdr3_nt: TGTGCCAGCACGTCTAGAGACACCGGGGAGCTGTTTTTT; cdr3_aa: CASTSRDTGELFF
v_call: TRBV12-5; d_call: TRBD1; j_call: TRBJ1-1; clone_size: -; cdr3_nt: TGTGCTAGTGGTTTGGGGACAGGGACCCCTTTCTTT; cdr3_aa: CASGLGTGTPFF
v_call: TRBV7-9; d_call: TRBD2; j_call: TRBJ2-1; clone_size: -; cdr3_nt: TGTGCCAGCAGCTTAGATAGCGGGAGAAATGAGCAGTTCTTC; cdr3_aa: CASSLDSGRNEQFF
v_call: TRBV27; d_call: -; j_call: TRBJ2-1; clone_size: -; cdr3_nt: TGTGCCAGCAGTTCCGGAGAAGCTGAGCAGTTCTTC; cdr3_aa: CASSSGEAEQFF
v_call: TRBV6-6; d_call: TRBD1; j_call: TRBJ1-6; clone_size: -; cdr3_nt: TGTGCCAGCAGACCTAGGGGGACAGGGGATAATTCACCCCTCCACTTT; cdr3_aa: CASRPRGTGDNSPLHF
v_call: TRBV3-1/TRBV3-2; d_call: -; j_call: TRBJ1-1; clone_size: -; cdr3_nt: TGTGCCAGCAGCCAAGAAAGACCCGGGTCGAACACTGAAGCTTTCTTT; cdr3_aa: CASSQERPGSNTEAFF
v_call: TRBV25-1; d_call: TRBD2; j_call: TRBJ2-3; clone_size: -; cdr3_nt: TGTGCCAGCAGCCTCCCCCGGACTAGCGGGAGTTATACGCAGTATTTT; cdr3_aa: CASSLPRTSGSYTQYF
v_call: TRBV5-1; d_call: TRBD2; j_call: TRBJ2-2; clone_size: -; cdr3_nt: TGCGCCAGCAGCCTCTTAGCGGGAACTGACACCGGGGAGCTGTTTTTT; cdr3_aa: CASSLLAGTDTGELFF
v_call: TRBV11-2; d_call: -; j_call: TRBJ2-1; clone_size: -; cdr3_nt: TGTGCCAGCAGCTTGGACAGGCAGTTCTTC; cdr3_aa: CASSLDRQFF
v_call: TRBV18; d_call: -; j_call: TRBJ1-2; clone_size: -; cdr3_nt: TGTGCCAGCTCGCCTCTTCGGGGAGACTTCGGAATACATGGCTACACCTTC; cdr3_aa: CASSPLRGDFGIHGYTF
v_call: TRBV11-2; d_call: -; j_call: TRBJ2-1; clone_size: -; cdr3_nt: TGTGCCAGCAGCTTAGACTGGAGGGGTGAGCAGTTCTTC; cdr3_aa: CASSLDWRGEQFF
v_call: TRBV9; d_call: -; j_call: TRBJ2-3; clone_size: -; cdr3_nt: TGTGCCAGCAGCGTACAACTAGCTGATGCTACGCAGTATTTT; cdr3_aa: CASSVQLADATQYF
v_call: TRBV6-5; d_call: -; j_call: TRBJ1-2; clone_size: -; cdr3_nt: TGTGCCAGCAGTTGGACGGGGGGCTCCAACTATGGCTACACCTTC; cdr3_aa: CASSWTGGSNYGYTF
v_call: TRBV24-1; d_call: TRBD1; j_call: TRBJ2-3; clone_size: -; cdr3_nt: TGTGCCACCTCCCGGACAGGCCCTAGCACAGATACGCAGTATTTT; cdr3_aa: CATSRTGPSTDTQYF
v_call: TRBV21-1; d_call: -; j_call: TRBJ1-5; clone_size: -; cdr3_nt: TGTGCCAGCAGCAAGAGGGGGGGGGCGGTTAACGGGCCCCAGCATTTT; cdr3_aa: CASSKRGGAVNGPQHF
v_call: TRBV7-2; d_call: -; j_call: TRBJ1-1; clone_size: -; cdr3_nt: TGTGCCAGCAGCTTCCGGGGAAACACTGAAGCTTTCTTT; cdr3_aa: CASSFRGNTEAFF
v_call: TRBV28; d_call: TRBD1; j_call: TRBJ1-5; clone_size: -; cdr3_nt: TGTGCCAGCCTAAGACAGGGCAAAGCCAGGAATCAGCCCCAGCATTTT; cdr3_aa: CASLRQGKARNQPQHF
v_call: TRBV27; d_call: -; j_call: TRBJ2-1; clone_size: -; cdr3_nt: TGTGCCAGCAGTGCGGGACCTCTAGTTGGGTTCCTCAATGAGCAGTTCTTC; cdr3_aa: CASSAGPLVGFLNEQFF
v_call: TRBV5-1; d_call: TRBD1; j_call: TRBJ1-4; clone_size: -; cdr3_nt: TGCGCCAGCAGCCTGGGACAGACGGAAGGTGAAAAACTGTTTTTT; cdr3_aa: CASSLGQTEGEKLFF
v_call: TRBV18; d_call: TRBD1; j_call: TRBJ2-2; clone_size: -; cdr3_nt: TGTGCCAGCTGCCCCGGGACAGGGAGGACCGGGGAGCTGTTTTTT; cdr3_aa: CASCPGTGRTGELFF
v_call: TRBV5-1; d_call: -; j_call: TRBJ2-2; clone_size: -; cdr3_nt: TGCGCCAGCAAAACAGGACCCGCGAACACCGGGGAGCTGTTTTTT; cdr3_aa: CASKTGPANTGELFF
v_call: TRBV30; d_call: TRBD1; j_call: TRBJ1-4; clone_size: once; cdr3_nt: TGTGCCTGGAGCTTTCCGGGACAGAGAGAAAAACTGTTTTTT; cdr3_aa: CAWSFPGQREKLFF
v_call: TRBV19; d_call: -; j_call: TRBJ1-1; clone_size: once; cdr3_nt: TGTGCCAGTAGTATAGGCGCAGGGATCACTGAAGCTTTCTTT; cdr3_aa: CASSIGAGITEAFF
v_call: TRBV23-1; d_call: -; j_call: TRBJ1-6; clone_size: few; cdr3_nt: TGCGCCAGCAGTCAATTGGATTCAGGGCGCGCCGGGAATTCACCCCTCCACTTT; cdr3_aa: CASSQLDSGRAGNSPLHF
v_call: TRBV7-6; d_call: TRBD1; j_call: TRBJ2-5; clone_size: once; cdr3_nt: TGTGCCAGCAGCTTAGGGGGACAGCCGATCGTGGAGACCCAGTACTTC; cdr3_aa: CASSLGGQPIVETQYF
v_call: TRBV19; d_call: -; j_call: TRBJ1-6; clone_size: once; cdr3_nt: TGTGCCAGTGGGAAACAGGGTGCCTATAATTCACCCCTCCACTTT; cdr3_aa: CASGKQGAYNSPLHF
v_call: TRBV7-2; d_call: TRBD1; j_call: TRBJ1-1; clone_size: -; cdr3_nt: TGTGCCAGCAGCCCAAGGACAGGGGGAGGCACTGAAGCTTTCTTT; cdr3_aa: CASSPRTGGGTEAFF
v_call: TRBV19; d_call: TRBD2; j_call: TRBJ2-5; clone_size: -; cdr3_nt: TGTGCCAGTAGTATCGTGCCTAGCGGGACAGAGACCCAGTACTTC; cdr3_aa: CASSIVPSGTETQYF
v_call: TRBV13; d_call: -; j_call: TRBJ1-2; clone_size: -; cdr3_nt: TGTGCCAGCAGCTTAGGCCCGGGGGGGCCGGGTGGCTACACCTTC; cdr3_aa: CASSLGPGGPGGYTF
v_call: TRBV5-4; d_call: -; j_call: TRBJ2-1; clone_size: -; cdr3_nt: TGTGCCAGCAGCAATAGCCCCCCCGGGAGATTGAATGAGCAGTTCTTC; cdr3_aa: CASSNSPPGRLNEQFF
v_call: TRBV28; d_call: -; j_call: TRBJ1-4; clone_size: -; cdr3_nt: TGTGCCAGCAGTTTATCGGACAGCAGGGAAAAACTGTTTTTT; cdr3_aa: CASSLSDSREKLFF
v_call: TRBV4-2; d_call: -; j_call: TRBJ2-1; clone_size: -; cdr3_nt: TGTGCCAGCAGCCAAGTAACAGACCATGAGCAGTTCTTC; cdr3_aa: CASSQVTDHEQFF
v_call: TRBV7-2; d_call: TRBD1; j_call: TRBJ1-6; clone_size: -; cdr3_nt: TGTGCCAGCAGCCTCAGACAGGGTGGGGATAATTCACCCCTCCACTTT; cdr3_aa: CASSLRQGGDNSPLHF
v_call: TRBV12-5; d_call: TRBD2; j_call: TRBJ2-1; clone_size: few; cdr3_nt: TGTGCTAGTGGGAAGACCCCACTAGCGGGAGGGCCCCATGAGCAGTTCTTC; cdr3_aa: CASGKTPLAGGPHEQFF
v_call: TRBV14; d_call: TRBD2; j_call: TRBJ2-1; clone_size: -; cdr3_nt: TGTGCCAGCAGCCTAGGACTAGCGGGGTCCCACTACAATGAGCAGTTCTTC; cdr3_aa: CASSLGLAGSHYNEQFF
v_call: TRBV27; d_call: TRBD2; j_call: TRBJ2-7; clone_size: few; cdr3_nt: TGTGCCAGCAGTAACCGGGGAGGGGCCCGCGAGCAGTACTTC; cdr3_aa: CASSNRGGAREQYF
v_call: TRBV27; d_call: TRBD1; j_call: TRBJ1-4; clone_size: -; cdr3_nt: TGTGCCAGCAGTTCCGGACAGGGGGGAAATAATGAAAAACTGTTTTTT; cdr3_aa: CASSSGQGGNNEKLFF
v_call: TRBV9; d_call: -; j_call: TRBJ2-2; clone_size: -; cdr3_nt: TGTGCCAGCAGCTCAGGGGGGATGGGGGAGCTGTTTTTT; cdr3_aa: CASSSGGMGELFF
v_call: TRBV19; d_call: TRBD1; j_call: TRBJ1-5; clone_size: once; cdr3_nt: TGTGCCAGGGGACAGGGGGCCCCAAATCAGCCCCAGCATTTT; cdr3_aa: CARGQGAPNQPQHF
v_call: TRBV7-2; d_call: -; j_call: TRBJ1-1; clone_size: -; cdr3_nt: TGTGCCAGCAGCTACACCAGGGGCGCTGAAGCTTTCTTT; cdr3_aa: CASSYTRGAEAFF
v_call: TRBV5-1; d_call: TRBD1; j_call: TRBJ1-4; clone_size: -; cdr3_nt: TGCGCCAGCAGCGCGACAGGGGGCAAGGAAAAACTGTTTTTT; cdr3_aa: CASSATGGKEKLFF
v_call: TRBV7-6; d_call: -; j_call: TRBJ1-6; clone_size: -; cdr3_nt: TGTGCCAGCAGCTTACGACAGGAAGGCCATTCCCTCCACTTT; cdr3_aa: CASSLRQEGHSLHF
v_call: TRBV19; d_call: -; j_call: TRBJ1-2; clone_size: -; cdr3_nt: TGTGCCAGCCAGGGGTCCTATGGCTACACCTTC; cdr3_aa: CASQGSYGYTF
v_call: TRBV18; d_call: TRBD1; j_call: TRBJ1-1; clone_size: few; cdr3_nt: TGTGCCAGCTCACCAGCGACAGGGGGTTTGAACACTGAAGCTTTCTTT; cdr3_aa: CASSPATGGLNTEAFF
v_call: TRBV13; d_call: TRBD1; j_call: TRBJ1-2; clone_size: -; cdr3_nt: TGTGCCAGCAGCTCCGACAGGGGCTATGGCTACACCTTC; cdr3_aa: CASSSDRGYGYTF
v_call: TRBV15; d_call: TRBD1; j_call: TRBJ1-2; clone_size: -; cdr3_nt: TGTGCCACCAGCAGGGGGGACAGCTCTTTAGATGGCTACACCTTC; cdr3_aa: CATSRGDSSLDGYTF
v_call: TRBV28; d_call: -; j_call: TRBJ2-5; clone_size: -; cdr3_nt: TGTGCCAGCAGTCCCCAAATCCGGGAGACCCAGTACTTC; cdr3_aa: CASSPQIRETQYF
v_call: TRBV6-2/TRBV6-3; d_call: TRBD2; j_call: TRBJ2-1; clone_size: -; cdr3_nt: TGTGCCAGCAGTTACGGACTAGCGGGGGACAATGAGCAGTTCTTC; cdr3_aa: CASSYGLAGDNEQFF
v_call: TRBV5-1; d_call: TRBD1; j_call: TRBJ2-2; clone_size: few; cdr3_nt: TGCGCCAGCAGCTTACAGGGGCCGACCGGGGAGCTGTTTTTT; cdr3_aa: CASSLQGPTGELFF
v_call: TRBV11-1; d_call: -; j_call: TRBJ2-1; clone_size: -; cdr3_nt: TGTGCCAGCAGCTTAAGGAGCCCCCAACCCTCCAATGAGCAGTTCTTC; cdr3_aa: CASSLRSPQPSNEQFF
v_call: TRBV11-2; d_call: TRBD2; j_call: TRBJ2-2; clone_size: -; cdr3_nt: TGTGCCAGCAGGTCCACGCGGGAGATCCCCACCGGGGAGCTGTTTTTT; cdr3_aa: CASRSTREIPTGELFF
v_call: TRBV30; d_call: -; j_call: TRBJ2-1; clone_size: -; cdr3_nt: TGTGCCTGGAGTGTACGTCAAGCGGTATCCTACAATGAGCAGTTCTTC; cdr3_aa: CAWSVRQAVSYNEQFF